Shown below are 7 T cell receptor beta chains from a single sample sequenced in a study of shared clonotypes between healthy human individuals. Sequencing used immunoSEQ multiplex PCR; TCRdb keeps in-frame clones, though not all of them. The sample contains about 960,000 clones, over 60% of which appear only once. Sequenced material: memory CD4+ T cells sorted from blood. As for subset: CD45RA-negative fraction. The receptors stem from a man aged 18 to 29 in good health.

The chain carries TRBV5-1 and TRBJ2-2, with 9 bases lining up with TRBD1. This CDR3 has 15 amino acids. V lost 0 bases to trimming and J lost 4 bases; unmatched junction nucleotides: 1. Germline assignment: CDR1 SGHRS and CDR2 YFSETQ. Here the CDR3 reads CASSLDRGPTGELFF. DNA for the CDR3: TGCGCCAGCAGCTTGGACAGGGGGCCCACCGGGGAGCTGTTTTTT.

The sample holds one count of this clone. The V gene is TRBV6-1, the J gene TRBJ1-5; D may be TRBD1 (6 bases). Trimming cost V 8 bases and J 4 bases, with 18 bases left between them. The CDR3 loop spans 15 amino acids. CDR1 and CDR2 from the germline V gene are MNHNS and SASEGT. The CDR3 loop is CASLALTGSNQPQHF. The DNA of the CDR3 is TGTGCCAGCCTCGCCCTCACAGGGTCAAATCAGCCCCAGCATTTT.

The rearrangement uses TRBV30 and TRBJ1-2, with 8 bases matching TRBD1. Looked up from germline, CDR1 is GTSNPN and CDR2 is SVGIG (reference sequence). This CDR3 has 13 amino acids. V trimming: 3 bases; J trimming: 8 bases; junction bases outside the gene matches: 8. This chain's CDR3 is CAWRRAGGRGYTF. In DNA form, the CDR3 reads TGTGCCTGGAGAAGGGCAGGGGGCAGGGGCTACACCTTC.

The chain recombines TRBV1 with TRBJ2-7; the table assigns TRBD2, which was not confirmed against the DNA. TRBV1 corresponds to a pseudogene. The CDR3 is made up of 18 amino acids. CDR3 nucleotides: TGCACCAGCAGCCAAGAGACACTAGCGGGACCGGGAACCTACGAGCAGTACTTC. As protein: CTSSQETLAGPGTYEQYF.

The V call is TRBV10-1, the J call TRBJ1-2; 12 bases fit TRBD1. The trim removed 6 bases at V and 8 bases at J, leaving 7 bases unmatched. This CDR3 is built from 14 residues. Germline V gene data show CDR1 as WNHNN and CDR2 as SYGVQD (reference sequence). The CDR3 here is CASSSGQGADGYTF. CDR3 in DNA: TGCGCCAGCAGCTCGGGACAGGGGGCGGACGGCTACACCTTC.

Details on this clone: The sample has other DNA sequences that encode this CDR3 too. The rearrangement links TRBV7-2 to TRBJ2-7; D gene unclear. CDR3 length: 14 amino acids. V was shortened by 1 base and J by 1 base, with 8 bases between the two germline ends. Per the germline V gene, CDR1 is SGHTA and CDR2 is FQGNSA. CDR3 protein: CASSLVTGSYEQYF. DNA for the CDR3: TGTGCCAGCAGCTTAGTGACGGGTTCCTACGAGCAGTACTTC.

This clone turned up a few times. The genes are TRBV10-2 and TRBJ2-1; TRBD2 matches at 13 bases. The CDR3 has 14 amino acids. After removal of 4 bases from V and 9 bases from J, the junction contained 3 bases not matched to a gene. The V gene's germline CDR1 is WSHSY and CDR2 SAAADI. DNA of the CDR3: TGCGCCAGCAGTGCCGGACTAGCGGGAGCTGAGCAGTTCTTC. Protein product: CASSAGLAGAEQFF.